The 5 T cell receptor beta chains below were found in one sample sequenced in a study of blood T cell repertoires in COVID-19. Assay: immunoSEQ multiplex PCR; the TCRdb copy retains only in-frame clones and omits some. This sample has under 200,000 clones, with roughly 83% found just once. Sequencing input: peripheral blood. Every receptor here comes from a man between 18 and 29 years old with active or convalescent COVID-19.

The rearrangement uses TRBV29-1 and TRBJ1-1; unclear D gene. The CDR3 contains 13 residues. Trimming took off 4 bases at V and 1 base at J, with 10 bases between the two ends. Germline values: CDR1 SQVTM, CDR2 ANQGSEA. The CDR3 is CSVAPGSNTEAFF. The CDR3 DNA follows: TGCAGCGTTGCTCCAGGATCGAACACTGAAGCTTTCTTT. The full variable domain, in which reference TRBV29-1 and TRBJ1-1 provide the parts outside the CDR3, is SAVISQKPSRDICQRGTSLTIQCQVDSQVTMMFWYRQQPGQSLTLIATANQGSEATYESGFVIDKFPISRPNLTFSTLTVSNMSPEDSSIYLCSVAPGSNTEAFFGQGTRLTVV.

This clone was observed a few times. V usage is TRBV5-1 and J usage is TRBJ2-7; no reliable D call. The CDR3 extends over 10 amino acids. In germline, CDR1 is SGHRS, CDR2 YFSETQ. V dropped 3 bases and J dropped 4 bases, with 2 bases sitting between them. CDR3 in amino acids: CASSSYEQYF. CDR3 nucleotides: TGCGCCAGCAGCTCATACGAGCAGTACTTC.

The rearrangement links TRBV4-1 to TRBJ1-6; tentatively, D is TRBD1 (6 bases). The CDR3 extends over 15 amino acids. V was clipped by 2 bases and J by 4 bases, with 9 bases between them. Germline-derived CDR1 and CDR2 are MGHRA and YSYEKL. The CDR3 region is CASSQRDTYNSPLHF. Written as DNA, the CDR3 is TGCGCCAGCAGCCAACGGGACACTTATAATTCACCCCTCCACTTT.

The rearrangement uses TRBV7-2 and TRBJ2-1; 11 positions match TRBD2. V lost 4 bases, J lost 7 bases, and 12 bases stayed unmatched. Germline CDR1 and CDR2: SGHTA and FQGNSA. This CDR3 comprises 17 residues. The CDR3 region is CASSSTLLAGVRNEQFF. The CDR3, as DNA: TGTGCCAGCAGCTCCACCCTACTAGCGGGAGTAAGGAATGAGCAGTTCTTC.

The CDR3: CASSSQAGAGRVPQHF. In DNA form, the CDR3 reads TGTGCCAGTAGTTCGCAGGCAGGGGCAGGGAGGGTGCCCCAGCATTTT. V is TRBV19 and J is TRBJ1-5, with a possible D match to TRBD1 (6 bases). Per germline, CDR1 LNHDA and CDR2 SQIVND (reference sequence). The CDR3 runs to 16 residues. V was shortened by 5 bases and J by 9 bases, with 23 bases between the two germline ends.